This T cell receptor (beta chain) originates from a study of PD-1 blockade in classical Hodgkin lymphoma. Trimming removed 3 bases at V and 1 base at J, with 9 bases between. Germline V gene data show CDR1 as SGHNT and CDR2 as YENEEA. The length of the CDR3 is 15 residues. Some clones are missing from TCRdb's copy, which holds only in-frame ones; the method was immunoSEQ multiplex PCR. The repertoire consists of tens of thousands of clones, with over 75% occurring once and the leading ten covering less than 20%. The sample holds one count of this clone. Every patient was affected by relapse after autologous stem cell transplantation, while exposure to brentuximab vedotin was not uniform.

This TCR came from a human donor with classical Hodgkin lymphoma. The chain recombines TRBV11-3 with TRBJ2-2; the D gene is possibly TRBD2 (5 bases). Specimen: peripheral blood mononuclear cells (PBMCs), collected at baseline. The CDR3 reads CASSFQRGNTGELFF. The CDR3 DNA follows: TGTGCCAGCAGCTTCCAACGGGGGAACACCGGGGAGCTGTTTTTT.